These T cell receptor beta chains were read from a single sample in a study of T cell clones after liver transplantation. Clones were read by immunoSEQ multiplex PCR, and TCRdb kept only the in-frame ones, dropping some. The repertoire has approximately 68,000 clones, roughly 80% of them found once; the top ten carry over 0.45%. The material was CD4+ T cells from blood, obtained before liver transplant. The receptors originated from a human donor who received a liver transplant. The CDR3 runs from the conserved cysteine through the conserved F or W. The order of the fields is V gene, clone size, D gene, J gene, CDR3 DNA, CDR3 protein. D genes are given only for firm matches. Size tells how often a clone was seen (once, few, many) or the class of an expanded clone, and some rows leave it out.

>TRBV2|.|.|TRBJ1-1
TGTGCCGGAAGAGTGAACACTGAAGCTTTCTTT
CAGRVNTEAFF
>TRBV7-3|.|TRBD1|TRBJ1-1
TGTGCCAGCAGCTTTTCCTGGGGACAGCTGAACACTGAAGCTTTCTTT
CASSFSWGQLNTEAFF
>TRBV5-1|few|TRBD1|TRBJ1-5
TGCGCCAGCAGCTTAACAGGGGGAACTGATCAGCCCCAGCATTTT
CASSLTGGTDQPQHF
>TRBV10-3|.|TRBD1|TRBJ1-2
TGTGCCATCATTGGGGACAGGGGGCACGGCTACACCTTC
CAIIGDRGHGYTF
>TRBV6-6|.|.|TRBJ2-1
TGTGCCAGCAGTTACTCTCAAGAGTCCTACAATGAGCAGTTCTTC
CASSYSQESYNEQFF
>TRBV6-6|.|.|TRBJ2-2
TGTGCCAGCAGTTACTCGAACGCTGCGAACACCGGGGAGCTGTTTTTT
CASSYSNAANTGELFF
>TRBV5-1|few|TRBD2|TRBJ2-1
TGCGCCAGCCGATGGACTAGCGGGACCTACAATGAGCAGTTCTTC
CASRWTSGTYNEQFF
>TRBV6-1|.|TRBD1|TRBJ2-5
TGTGCCAGCAGCATAAAGCGGACAGGTCAAGAGACCCAGTACTTC
CASSIKRTGQETQYF
>TRBV7-2|.|TRBD1|TRBJ2-7
TGTGCCAGCAGATACGACAGGGACGTTCGCTACGAGCAGTACTTC
CASRYDRDVRYEQYF
>TRBV29-1|.|.|TRBJ1-2
TGCAGCGTCTCATTGGGGGTAGGCTACACCTTC
CSVSLGVGYTF
>TRBV10-1|.|TRBD2|TRBJ2-7
TGCGCCAGCAGCCGGGACTATAACTCCTACGAGCAGTACTTC
CASSRDYNSYEQYF
>TRBV28|.|.|TRBJ1-2
TGTGCCAGCAGCCGAGGACCTTTCCCCACCTTC
CASSRGPFPTF
>TRBV6-1|.|.|TRBJ1-1
TGTGCCAGCAGGGGGGACGTTGTCGCTTTCTTT
CASRGDVVAFF
>TRBV6-5|few|TRBD1|TRBJ1-1
TGTGCCAGCAGCGGACAGGGGGCGGGGAGCACTGAAGCTTTCTTT
CASSGQGAGSTEAFF
>TRBV5-1|once|TRBD2|TRBJ2-5
TGCGCCAGCAGCCTGACTAGCGGCCAAGAGACCCAGTACTTC
CASSLTSGQETQYF
>TRBV21-1|many|.|TRBJ2-3
TGTGCCAGCGGGGGGAGGGCCAGCACAGATACGCAGTATTTT
CASGGRASTDTQYF
>TRBV11-3|.|.|TRBJ2-3
TGTGCCAGCAGCCGTGGGGGGTCAGATACGCAGTATTTT
CASSRGGSDTQYF
>TRBV14|.|.|TRBJ2-7
TGTGCCAGCAGCGTTCAGCAGGGCTCCTACGAGCAGTACTTC
CASSVQQGSYEQYF
>TRBV27|.|.|TRBJ2-7
TGTGCCAGCAGGCCACCAAGGACCGGGCCCGCTTCCTACGAGCAGTACTTC
CASRPPRTGPASYEQYF
>TRBV7-3|.|.|TRBJ2-1
TGTGCCAGCAGCTCCCTCGCGCAGCACAATGAGCAGTTCTTC
CASSSLAQHNEQFF
>TRBV28|.|.|TRBJ2-3
TGTGCCAGCAGTCCTATCGGGACATCGGATACGCAGTATTTT
CASSPIGTSDTQYF
>TRBV5-1|.|.|TRBJ1-4
TGCGCCAGCTCGCTCCGTTTTCTTACCAATGAAAAACTGTTTTTT
CASSLRFLTNEKLFF
>TRBV4-1|.|.|TRBJ1-5
TGCGCCAGCAGCCAAGATGCCCCAGGCAGGGGCCTCAATCAGCCCCAGCATTTT
CASSQDAPGRGLNQPQHF
>TRBV4-1|.|TRBD1|TRBJ1-1
TGCGCCAGCAGCCAAGACCAGACAGGGGGCCCTCACACTGAAGCTTTCTTT
CASSQDQTGGPHTEAFF
>TRBV19|.|TRBD2|TRBJ2-1
TGTGCCAGTAGTATGCTAGCGGGAGTTCCGAATGAGCAGTTCTTC
CASSMLAGVPNEQFF
>TRBV4-2|.|TRBD1|TRBJ2-3
TGTGCCAGCAGCCAAGAGCACGCCAGGGGGACAGATACGCAGTATTTT
CASSQEHARGTDTQYF
>TRBV11-2|.|TRBD1|TRBJ1-4
TGTGCCAGCAGCTTCAGGGGGGTTGCAACTAATGAAAAACTGTTTTTT
CASSFRGVATNEKLFF
>TRBV28|.|TRBD2|TRBJ2-1
TGTGCCAGCATCCTAGAGGCGGGAGGGCGAATTATGATCTTC
CASILEAGGRIMIF
>TRBV6-1|few|TRBD1|TRBJ2-7
TGTGCCAGCAGTGCCTCCGGGACAGGGGGTCGCGAGCAGTACTTC
CASSASGTGGREQYF
>TRBV28|few|TRBD1|TRBJ1-1
TGTGCCAGCCTCCGACGTTCCGGGACAGGGGCGGACAGACGAGAAGCTTTCTTT
CASLRRSGTGADRREAFF
>TRBV4-1|.|.|TRBJ1-2
TGCGCCAGCAGCCATATTGGCCGGTTGGATGGCTACACCTTC
CASSHIGRLDGYTF
>TRBV30|.|.|TRBJ1-2
TGTGCCTCCTCATCGGGAGGGTCGGGCTATGGCTACACCTTC
CASSSGGSGYGYTF
>TRBV5-4|.|.|TRBJ1-1
TGTGCCAGCAGCTTGGTGTACAGCATGAACACTGAAGCTTTCTTT
CASSLVYSMNTEAFF
>TRBV11-3|.|TRBD1|TRBJ1-1
TGTGCCAGCAGCTTAGCGACGGGACAGGCTTTCTTT
CASSLATGQAFF
>TRBV4-3|.|.|TRBJ2-7
TGCGCCAGCAGCCAAGCCGGGCGGTCCTACGAGCAGTACTTC
CASSQAGRSYEQYF
>TRBV11-2|few|TRBD2|TRBJ2-7
TGTGCCAGCAGCTCCTCTAGCGGGTTTTACGAGCAGTACTTC
CASSSSSGFYEQYF
>TRBV18|.|TRBD1|TRBJ2-7
TGTGCCAGCTCCTTCTCTGCCGGGGACAGTATCTACGAGCAGTACTTC
CASSFSAGDSIYEQYF
>TRBV5-1|.|TRBD2|TRBJ2-5
TGCGCCAGCAGTGCTAGCGGGTTCCGGGAGACCCAGTACTTC
CASSASGFRETQYF
>TRBV28|.|.|TRBJ2-7
TGTGCCAGCAGTCCTCTCCTTGGCGGGGCTAGCTCCTACGAGCAGTACTTC
CASSPLLGGASSYEQYF
>TRBV7-2|.|.|TRBJ1-5
TGTGCCAGCAGCTTAGACAGAGGGCGCAATCAGCCCCAGCATTTT
CASSLDRGRNQPQHF